This T cell receptor (beta chain) appears in the sequencing data of a study of post-analysis software for immune sequencing data. General observations from the study: Multiple sclerosis patients had significantly lower normalized Chao1 diversity than controls. The five TRBV segments detected at higher frequency in patients than in controls included TRBV5-6, TRBV5-1 and TRBV20-1. Samples from a shared batch, those prepared together, strongly co-clustered by F measure.

This CDR3 has 16 residues. Deletions cut 2 bases from V and 2 bases from J, with 16 bases between. The V gene's germline CDR1 is MNHEY and CDR2 SVGAGI. cDNA libraries of TCR beta carried unique molecular identifiers. One entry per CDR3 protein results from TCRdb running MiXCR on the PCR reads. The profile shows about 160,000 distinct CDR3 sequences, under 40% of them singletons. A word on this clonotype: What it binds is unknown.

The starting material was blood, obtained after autologous hematopoietic stem cell transplantation. This chain uses TRBV6-5 with TRBJ2-7, with no clear D. The TCR was taken from a girl under 18 with multiple sclerosis. The DNA of the CDR3 is TGTGCCAGCAGTTACGGATGGGGTGGCTACACCTACGAGCAGTACTTC. It encodes CASSYGWGGYTYEQYF.